This TCR beta chain originates from a study of blood T cell repertoires in COVID-19. Overall study context: T cells, B-cell-depleted T cells, or PBMCs provided the cDNA or gDNA that served as material.

As processed by the authors: It was from reference gene primer amplification that nucleated cell counts were estimated. Assay: immunoSEQ multiplex PCR; the TCRdb copy retains only in-frame clones and omits some. From that table come the V and J calls and clone size; the DNA was used to work out D and trimming. Counted here are 150,000 to 200,000 clones, around 85% occurring once; the ten biggest clones make up 3.3%. V was pared by 7 bases and J by 8 bases, with 8 bases of the junction left unmatched. CDR1 and CDR2 (germline): SNHLY, FYNNEI. This CDR3 is built from 14 residues. Sequencing input: peripheral blood. This TCR was recovered from a human donor with acute or convalescent COVID-19. The donor label of this sample is uncertain. This chain connects TRBV2 to TRBJ1-4; 9 nucleotides line up with TRBD1. The CDR3 nucleotides are TGTGCCAGCACCTCCGGGACAGGGAGGGAAAAACTGTTTTTT. Protein product: CASTSGTGREKLFF.